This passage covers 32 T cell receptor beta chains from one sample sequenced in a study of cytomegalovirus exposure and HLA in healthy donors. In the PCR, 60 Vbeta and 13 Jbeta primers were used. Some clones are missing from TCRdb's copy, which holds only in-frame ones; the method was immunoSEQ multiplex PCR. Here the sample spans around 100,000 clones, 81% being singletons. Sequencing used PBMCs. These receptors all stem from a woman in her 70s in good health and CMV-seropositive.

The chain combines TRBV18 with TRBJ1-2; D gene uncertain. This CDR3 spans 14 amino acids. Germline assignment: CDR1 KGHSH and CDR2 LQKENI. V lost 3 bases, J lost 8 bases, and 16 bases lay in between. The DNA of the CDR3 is TGTGCCAGCTCACCCCCCGGAGGGAGTATCGGCTACACCTTC. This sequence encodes CASSPPGGSIGYTF. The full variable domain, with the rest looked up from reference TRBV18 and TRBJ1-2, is NAGVMQNPRHLVRRRGQEARLRCSPMKGHSHVYWYRQLPEEGLKFMVYLQKENIIDESGMPKERFSAEFPKEGPSILRIQQVVRGDSAAYFCASSPPGGSIGYTFGSGTRLTVV.

In DNA, the CDR3 is TGTGCCAGCAGAAAACCGGCAGGGGGCTCTGAAGCTTTCTTT. It yields the protein CASRKPAGGSEAFF. This rearrangement joins TRBV7-2 to TRBJ1-1; 8 bases map to TRBD1. This CDR3 has 14 residues. Trimming removed 6 bases from V and 6 bases from J; junction bases left unmatched: 9. CDR1 is SGHTA, CDR2 FQGNSA, per germline.

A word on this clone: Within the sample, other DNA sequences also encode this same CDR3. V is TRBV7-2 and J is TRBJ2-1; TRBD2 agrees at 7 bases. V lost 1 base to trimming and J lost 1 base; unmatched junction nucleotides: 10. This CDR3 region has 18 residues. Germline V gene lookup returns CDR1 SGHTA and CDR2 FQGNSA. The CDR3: CASSLGVGGPLSYNEQFF. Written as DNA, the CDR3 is TGTGCCAGCAGCTTAGGAGTGGGAGGGCCACTTTCCTACAATGAGCAGTTCTTC.

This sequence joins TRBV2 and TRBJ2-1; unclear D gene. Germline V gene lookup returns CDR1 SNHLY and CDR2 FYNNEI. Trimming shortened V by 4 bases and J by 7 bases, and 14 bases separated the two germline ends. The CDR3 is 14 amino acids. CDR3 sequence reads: CASSGVRSGNEQFF. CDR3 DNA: TGTGCCAGCAGTGGGGTACGGAGTGGAAATGAGCAGTTCTTC.

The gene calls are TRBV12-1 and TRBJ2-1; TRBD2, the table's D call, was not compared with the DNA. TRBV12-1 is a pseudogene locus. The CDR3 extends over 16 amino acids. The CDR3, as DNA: TGTGCCAGCAGCATTTCTAGCGGGATTTTATACAATGAGCAGTTCTTC. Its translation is CASSISSGILYNEQFF.

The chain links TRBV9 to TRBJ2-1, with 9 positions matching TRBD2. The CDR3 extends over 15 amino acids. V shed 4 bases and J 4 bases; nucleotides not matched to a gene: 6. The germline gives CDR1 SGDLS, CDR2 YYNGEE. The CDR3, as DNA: TGTGCCAGCAGCAACGCGGGGGGGTTTTACAATGAGCAGTTCTTC. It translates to CASSNAGGFYNEQFF. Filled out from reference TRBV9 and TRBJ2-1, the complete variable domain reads DSGVTQTPKHLITATGQRVTLRCSPRSGDLSVYWYQQSLDQGLQFLIQYYNGEERAKGNILERFSAQQFPDLHSELNLSSLELGDSALYFCASSNAGGFYNEQFFGPGTRLTVL.

The CDR3 DNA reads TGCGCCAGCACGGACAGCTCCTATAATTCACCCCTCCACTTT. This codes for CASTDSSYNSPLHF. V is TRBV5-1 and J is TRBJ1-6; tentative D call: TRBD1 (6 bases). The V gene's germline CDR1 is SGHRS and CDR2 YFSETQ. This CDR3 region has 14 residues. The V and J ends lost 6 bases and 0 bases respectively, with 7 bases between them. The full variable domain, its missing parts supplied by reference TRBV5-1 and TRBJ1-6, is KAGVTQTPRYLIKTRGQQVTLSCSPISGHRSVSWYQQTPGQGLQFLFEYFSETQRNKGNFPGRFSGRQFSNSRSEMNVSTLELGDSALYLCASTDSSYNSPLHFGNGTRLTVT.

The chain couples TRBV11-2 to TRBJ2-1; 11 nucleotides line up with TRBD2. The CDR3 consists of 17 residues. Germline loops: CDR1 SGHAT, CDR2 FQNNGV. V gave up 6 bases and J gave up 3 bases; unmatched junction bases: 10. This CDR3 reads CASSFSLAGDFYNEQFF. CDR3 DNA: TGTGCCAGCAGTTTTTCACTAGCGGGAGACTTCTACAATGAGCAGTTCTTC.

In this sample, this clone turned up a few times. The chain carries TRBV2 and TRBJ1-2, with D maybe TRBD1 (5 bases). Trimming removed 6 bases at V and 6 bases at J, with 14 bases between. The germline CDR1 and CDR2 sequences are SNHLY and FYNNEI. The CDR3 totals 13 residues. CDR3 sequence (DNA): TGTGCCAGCAGATGGACACCTTCGGATGGCTACACCTTC. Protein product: CASRWTPSDGYTF.

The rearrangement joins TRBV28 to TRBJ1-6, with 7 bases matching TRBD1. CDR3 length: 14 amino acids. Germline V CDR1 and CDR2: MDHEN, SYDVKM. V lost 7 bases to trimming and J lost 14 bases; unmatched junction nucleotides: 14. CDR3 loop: CASILAAQGTTLHF. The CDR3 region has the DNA TGTGCCAGCATCCTCGCCGCACAGGGGACCACCCTCCACTTT.

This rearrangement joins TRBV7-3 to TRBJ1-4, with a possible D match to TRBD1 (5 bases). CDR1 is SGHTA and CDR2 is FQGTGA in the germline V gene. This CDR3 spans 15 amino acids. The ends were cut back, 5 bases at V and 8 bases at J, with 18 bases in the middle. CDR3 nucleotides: TGTGCCAGCAGCCCAGACGGCGGGGCTGGAGAAAAACTGTTTTTT. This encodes CASSPDGGAGEKLFF.

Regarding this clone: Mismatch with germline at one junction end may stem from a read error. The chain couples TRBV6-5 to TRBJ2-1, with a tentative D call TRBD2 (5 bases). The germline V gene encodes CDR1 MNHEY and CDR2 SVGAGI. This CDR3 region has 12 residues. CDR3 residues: CASSPTSSGLLF. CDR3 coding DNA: TGTGCCAGCAGTCCCACGTCGAGCGGCCTCCTCTTC.

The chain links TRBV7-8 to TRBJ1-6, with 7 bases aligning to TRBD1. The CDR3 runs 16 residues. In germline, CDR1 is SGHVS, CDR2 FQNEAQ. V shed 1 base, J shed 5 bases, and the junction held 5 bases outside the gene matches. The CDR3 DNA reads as TGTGCCAGCAGCTTAGAGGGACAGCTGAATAATTCACCCCTCCACTTT. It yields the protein CASSLEGQLNNSPLHF.

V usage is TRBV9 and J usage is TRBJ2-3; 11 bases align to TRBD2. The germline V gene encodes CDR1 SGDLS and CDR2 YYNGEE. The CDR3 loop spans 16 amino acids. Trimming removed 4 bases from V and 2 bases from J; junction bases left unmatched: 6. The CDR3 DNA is TGTGCCAGCAGCACCCTAGCGGGAGGCCTCACAGATACGCAGTATTTT. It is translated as CASSTLAGGLTDTQYF.

As DNA, the CDR3 is TGTGCCAGCAGCCGGGACTCCTACAATGAGCAGTTCTTC. It is translated as CASSRDSYNEQFF. V gene TRBV7-3 combines with J gene TRBJ2-1, with D perhaps TRBD2 (5 bases). Germline values: CDR1 SGHTA, CDR2 FQGTGA. Trimming removed 5 bases from V and 0 bases from J, with 5 bases in between. This CDR3 region has 13 residues.

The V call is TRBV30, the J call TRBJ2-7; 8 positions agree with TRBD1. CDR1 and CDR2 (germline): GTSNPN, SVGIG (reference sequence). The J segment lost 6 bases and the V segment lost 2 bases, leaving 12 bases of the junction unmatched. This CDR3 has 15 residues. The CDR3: CAWSPPTGEVSEQYF. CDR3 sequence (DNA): TGTGCCTGGAGTCCTCCGACAGGGGAGGTATCCGAGCAGTACTTC.

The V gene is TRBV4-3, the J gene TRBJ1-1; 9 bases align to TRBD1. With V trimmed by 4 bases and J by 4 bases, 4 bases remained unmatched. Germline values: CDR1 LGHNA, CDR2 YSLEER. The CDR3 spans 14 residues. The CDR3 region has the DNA TGCGCCAGCAGCCCGGGACAGGGATTCACTGAAGCTTTCTTT. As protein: CASSPGQGFTEAFF.

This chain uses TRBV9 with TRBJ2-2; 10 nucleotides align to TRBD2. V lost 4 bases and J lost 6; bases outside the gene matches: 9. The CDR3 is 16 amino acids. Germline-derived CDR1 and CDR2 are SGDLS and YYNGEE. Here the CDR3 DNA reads TGTGCCAGCAGCCCCAGCCTAGCGGGAGAGGCCGGGGAGCTGTTTTTT. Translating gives CASSPSLAGEAGELFF.

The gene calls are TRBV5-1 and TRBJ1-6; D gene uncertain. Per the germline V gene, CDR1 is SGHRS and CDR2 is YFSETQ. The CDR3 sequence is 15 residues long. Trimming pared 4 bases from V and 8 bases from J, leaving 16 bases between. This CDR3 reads CASSREGTTDSPLHF. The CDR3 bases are TGCGCCAGCAGCCGGGAGGGCACTACGGATTCACCCCTCCACTTT.

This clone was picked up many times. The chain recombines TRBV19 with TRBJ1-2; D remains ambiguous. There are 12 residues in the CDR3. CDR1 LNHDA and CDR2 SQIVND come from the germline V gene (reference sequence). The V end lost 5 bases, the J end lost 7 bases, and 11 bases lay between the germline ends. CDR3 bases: TGTGCCAGTAGTCTAACCTCCTCTGGCTACACCTTC. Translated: CASSLTSSGYTF.

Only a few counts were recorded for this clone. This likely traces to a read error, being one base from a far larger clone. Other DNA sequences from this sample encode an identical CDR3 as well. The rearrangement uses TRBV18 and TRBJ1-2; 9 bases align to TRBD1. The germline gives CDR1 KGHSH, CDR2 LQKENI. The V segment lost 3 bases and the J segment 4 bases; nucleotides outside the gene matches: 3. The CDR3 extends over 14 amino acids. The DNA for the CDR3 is TGTGCCAGCTCACCGGGACAGGGTCTCTATGGCTACACCTTC. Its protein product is CASSPGQGLYGYTF.

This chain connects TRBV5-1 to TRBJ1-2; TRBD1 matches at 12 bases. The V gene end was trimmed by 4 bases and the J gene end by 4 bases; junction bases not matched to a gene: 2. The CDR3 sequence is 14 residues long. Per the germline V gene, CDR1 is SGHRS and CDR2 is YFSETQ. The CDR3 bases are TGCGCCAGCAGCGCGGGACAGGGGGCCTATGGCTACACCTTC. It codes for CASSAGQGAYGYTF.

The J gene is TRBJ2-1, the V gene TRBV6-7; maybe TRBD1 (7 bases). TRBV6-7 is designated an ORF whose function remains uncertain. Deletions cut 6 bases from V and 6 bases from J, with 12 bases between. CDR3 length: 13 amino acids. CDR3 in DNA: TGTGCCAGCAGCACGGGGGACAGCAATGAGCAGTTCTTC. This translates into CASSTGDSNEQFF.

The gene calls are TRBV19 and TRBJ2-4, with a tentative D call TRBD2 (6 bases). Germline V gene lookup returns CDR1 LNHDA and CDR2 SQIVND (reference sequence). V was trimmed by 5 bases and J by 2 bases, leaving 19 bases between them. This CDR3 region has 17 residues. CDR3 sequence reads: CASSWEAPSGSKNIQYF. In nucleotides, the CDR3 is TGTGCCAGTAGTTGGGAGGCCCCCAGCGGGTCCAAAAACATTCAGTACTTC.

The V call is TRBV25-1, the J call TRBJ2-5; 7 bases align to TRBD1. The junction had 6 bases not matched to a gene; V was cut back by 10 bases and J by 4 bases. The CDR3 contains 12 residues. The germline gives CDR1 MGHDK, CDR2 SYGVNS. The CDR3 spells CATSHRGETQYF. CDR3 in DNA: TGTGCCACTTCCCACAGGGGAGAGACCCAGTACTTC.

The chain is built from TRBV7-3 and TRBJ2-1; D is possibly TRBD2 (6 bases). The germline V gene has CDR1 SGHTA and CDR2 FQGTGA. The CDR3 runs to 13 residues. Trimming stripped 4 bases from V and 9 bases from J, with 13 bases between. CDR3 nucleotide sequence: TGTGCCAGCAGCTCTTCCCTGGGGGGTGAGCAGTTCTTC. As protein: CASSSSLGGEQFF.

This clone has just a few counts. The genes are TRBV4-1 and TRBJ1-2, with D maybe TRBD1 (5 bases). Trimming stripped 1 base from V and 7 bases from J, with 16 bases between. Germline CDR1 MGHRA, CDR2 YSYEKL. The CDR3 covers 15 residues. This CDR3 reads CASSQGGTWKSGYTF. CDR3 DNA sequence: TGCGCCAGCAGCCAAGGTGGGACTTGGAAAAGTGGCTACACCTTC.

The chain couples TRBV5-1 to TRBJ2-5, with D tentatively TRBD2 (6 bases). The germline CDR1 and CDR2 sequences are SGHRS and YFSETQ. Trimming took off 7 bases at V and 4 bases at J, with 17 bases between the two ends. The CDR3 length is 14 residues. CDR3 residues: CASQQGGISETQYF. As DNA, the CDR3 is TGCGCCAGCCAGCAGGGCGGGATCTCAGAGACCCAGTACTTC.

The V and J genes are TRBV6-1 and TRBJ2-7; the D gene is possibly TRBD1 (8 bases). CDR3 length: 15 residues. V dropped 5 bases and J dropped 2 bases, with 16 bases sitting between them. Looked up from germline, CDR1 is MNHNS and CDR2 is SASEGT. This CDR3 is CASSIQQGGAYEQYF. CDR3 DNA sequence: TGTGCCAGCAGTATCCAACAGGGGGGGGCCTACGAGCAGTACTTC.

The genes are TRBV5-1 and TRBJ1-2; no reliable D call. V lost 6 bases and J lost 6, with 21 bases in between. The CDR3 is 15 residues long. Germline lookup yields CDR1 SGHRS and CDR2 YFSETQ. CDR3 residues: CASTPGTEDSNGYTF. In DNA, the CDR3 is TGCGCCAGCACTCCAGGAACTGAAGATTCTAATGGCTACACCTTC.

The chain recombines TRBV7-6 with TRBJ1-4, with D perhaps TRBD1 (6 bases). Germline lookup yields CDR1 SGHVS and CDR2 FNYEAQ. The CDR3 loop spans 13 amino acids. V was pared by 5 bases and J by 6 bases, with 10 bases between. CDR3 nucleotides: TGTGCCAGCAGCCCTTACAGGGATGAAAAACTGTTTTTT. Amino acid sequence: CASSPYRDEKLFF.

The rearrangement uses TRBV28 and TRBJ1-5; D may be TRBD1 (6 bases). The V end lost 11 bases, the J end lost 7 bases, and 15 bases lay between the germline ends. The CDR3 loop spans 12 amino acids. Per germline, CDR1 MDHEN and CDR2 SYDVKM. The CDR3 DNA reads TGTGCCTCTCGGGGGGGCCGACAGCCCCAGCATTTT. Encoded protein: CASRGGRQPQHF.